This T cell receptor (beta chain) was profiled in a study of T cell responses to AZD1222 COVID-19 vaccine. Study details: Second-dose groups at about 4 or about 12 weeks were pooled. Whole-study results and caveats: Only a handful of individuals given AZD1222 were seropositive at baseline.

Trimming took 7 bases from V and 1 from J; bases not matched to a gene: 3. The CDR3 is 12 amino acids. Looked up from germline, CDR1 is SQVTM and CDR2 is ANQGSEA. Measured with immunoSEQ multiplex PCR; TCRdb has only the in-frame clones, and not every one. The profile shows 100,000 to 150,000 clones, over 75% of them singletons. This clone has only one observation. Its target is not known. This specimen was peripheral blood, taken on day 0 of AZD1222 vaccination. The genes are TRBV29-1 and TRBJ2-5; 7 nucleotides line up with TRBD1. This clonotype originated in an adult in good health. The CDR3 here is CSADRAQETQYF. DNA of the CDR3: TGCAGCGCCGACAGGGCCCAAGAGACCCAGTACTTC.